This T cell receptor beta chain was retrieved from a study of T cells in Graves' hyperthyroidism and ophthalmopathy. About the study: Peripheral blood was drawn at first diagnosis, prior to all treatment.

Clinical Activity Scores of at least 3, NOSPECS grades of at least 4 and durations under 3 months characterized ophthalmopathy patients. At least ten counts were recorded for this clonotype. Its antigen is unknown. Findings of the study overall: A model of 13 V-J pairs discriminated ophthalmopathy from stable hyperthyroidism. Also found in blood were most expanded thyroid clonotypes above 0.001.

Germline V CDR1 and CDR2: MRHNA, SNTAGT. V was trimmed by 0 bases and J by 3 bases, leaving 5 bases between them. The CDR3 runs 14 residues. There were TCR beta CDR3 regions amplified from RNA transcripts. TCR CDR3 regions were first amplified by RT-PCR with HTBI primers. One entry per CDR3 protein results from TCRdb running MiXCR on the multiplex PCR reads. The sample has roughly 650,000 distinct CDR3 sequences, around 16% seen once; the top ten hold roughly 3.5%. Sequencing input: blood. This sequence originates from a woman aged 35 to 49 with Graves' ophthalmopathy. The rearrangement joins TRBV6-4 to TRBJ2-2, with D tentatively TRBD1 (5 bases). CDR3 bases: TGTGCCAGCAGTGACTCGACAGACACCGGGGAGCTGTTTTTT. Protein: CASSDSTDTGELFF.